This record looks at one TCR beta chain sequence and its context. The CDR3 has 14 amino acids. Germline CDR1 and CDR2: SNHLY and FYNNEI. Trimming removed 7 bases from V and 3 bases from J, with 13 bases in between. The study recruited people aged roughly 18 to 95 years across approximately 23 US areas. The sample belongs to a study of blood T cell repertoires in COVID-19. Turning to the study itself: Sites across the United States, Italy and Spain contributed samples from acute and convalescent COVID-19.

Profiling relied on immunoSEQ multiplex PCR, and the TCRdb table lists in-frame clones only, not all of them. The table lists around 200,000 clones, roughly 86% of them singletons. V and J are TRBV2 and TRBJ1-5, with D possibly TRBD1 on 5 matching bases. The sequenced sample consisted of PBMCs or T cells enriched from blood (not recorded which). The TCR was taken from a man in his forties or fifties with acute COVID-19. CDR3: CASTKDGHNQPQHF. CDR3 DNA sequence: TGTGCCAGCACCAAGGACGGACACAATCAGCCCCAGCATTTT.